This T cell receptor beta chain was captured in a study of cytomegalovirus exposure and HLA in healthy donors. Points from the study as a whole: Later work found that TCR association rates differed between HLA loci; DRB1 had the most and HLA-C the fewest.

CDR3 size: 15 residues. In germline, CDR1 is SGHDT, CDR2 YYEEEE. Trimming cost V 2 bases and J 2 bases; bases outside gene matches: 4. Points on this clone: Its antigen is unidentified.

The PCR ran on 60 Vbeta and 13 Jbeta primers. The method was immunoSEQ multiplex PCR; TCRdb's version includes in-frame clones alone and lacks a portion of them. Of roughly 120,000 clones detected, around 82% appear once; the ten largest clones hold 5% to 6%. The chain is built from TRBV5-6 and TRBJ2-7, with TRBD2 matching over 10 bases. This receptor was obtained from a woman aged 25 to 39 in good health and CMV-seropositive. Sequencing was carried out using PBMCs. The CDR3 DNA is TGTGCCAGCAGCTTAGCGGGAGGGGCCCCCTACGAGCAGTACTTC. Translated, it gives CASSLAGGAPYEQYF.